This T cell receptor beta chain emerged from a study of blood T cells in healthy people across ages. Whole-study findings and limits: PBMCs left unsorted prevented a conclusive naive versus antigen-experienced comparison.

Russia was home to the donors, healthy Caucasian individuals aged about 6 to 100. Per-sample PBMC isolation yielded at least 6 million cells. Germline lookup yields CDR1 MGHRA and CDR2 YSYEKL. The CDR3 length is 14 residues. V was pared by 3 bases and J by 1 base, with 9 bases between. As regards this clonotype: The antigen remains unidentified.

It was with a sample-barcoded 5' primer and a J-beta primer mix that a second PCR of roughly 7 to 12 cycles was run. Each sample yielded at least 2.5 million CDR3-containing paired-end reads. TCRdb fed the 5' RACE reads into MiXCR, producing one record per CDR3 protein. The table lists under 800,000 distinct CDR3 sequences, about 21% of them singletons. Sequencing was done on a sample of blood. The J gene is TRBJ1-2, the V gene TRBV4-1, with a weak D call TRBD1 (6 bases). The source is a man aged 65-85 years in good health. The CDR3 nucleotides read TGCGCCAGCAGCCAGGGGACATATAACTATGGCTACACCTTC. It codes for CASSQGTYNYGYTF.